This T cell receptor beta chain was recovered during a study of regulatory T cells in long-lasting Graves disease. Building of the TCR beta libraries involved iRepertoire HTBI primers and Arm-PCR of CDR3 regions. TCRdb re-called the multiplex PCR reads with MiXCR, one entry per CDR3 protein. The data contain 400,000 to 500,000 distinct CDR3 sequences, 15% to 20% of them singletons. This clonotype came up a few times. Time point defined: newly diagnosed GD, antithyroid drugs for less than 3 months. The TCR library used RNA extracted from PBMCs. These same records also appear under a second study, on T cells in Graves' hyperthyroidism and ophthalmopathy.

The TCR was taken from a woman aged 30 to 39 with Graves disease. Specimen: peripheral blood mononuclear cells (PBMCs), collected at new diagnosis, from a patient treated with antithyroid drugs.

CDR3 residues: CSARRTGGNQPQHF. The CDR3, as DNA: TGCAGTGCTAGACGGACAGGGGGCAATCAGCCCCAGCATTTT. The gene calls are TRBV20-1 and TRBJ1-5; 9 bases map to TRBD1. Germline V CDR1 and CDR2: DFQATT, SNEGSKA (reference sequence). V lost 2 bases, J lost 2 bases, and 1 base stayed unmatched. This CDR3 is 14 amino acids long.